Following are 18 T cell receptor beta chains from one sample sequenced in a study of shared clonotypes between healthy human individuals. Measured with immunoSEQ multiplex PCR; TCRdb has only the in-frame clones, and not every one. The repertoire has a few million clones, around nine tenths of them found once; the top ten carry over 0.12%. The source material was naive CD4+ T cells sorted from blood. Subset denoted: CD45RA+ positively selected. The receptors stem from a young man in good health.

J is TRBJ2-1 and V is TRBV4-2; TRBD2 agrees at 7 bases. This CDR3 has 17 amino acids. Trimming took 0 bases from V and 4 from J; bases not matched to a gene: 9. CDR1 and CDR2 from the germline V gene are LGHNA and YNFKEQ. The CDR3 DNA reads as TGTGCCAGCAGCCAAGATTTCGGCGGGGGTATGTACAATGAGCAGTTCTTC. Protein product: CASSQDFGGGMYNEQFF.

The chain carries TRBV9 and TRBJ1-2, with 8 bases lining up with TRBD1. This CDR3 has 14 residues. Germline loops: CDR1 SGDLS, CDR2 YYNGEE. The J segment lost 4 bases and the V segment lost 3 bases, leaving 5 bases of the junction unmatched. The CDR3 nucleotides are TGTGCCAGCAGCGCCCGACAGGGGAGCTATGGCTACACCTTC. Protein sequence: CASSARQGSYGYTF.

This clone occurred once. Other DNA sequences in the same sample also yield this CDR3. CDR3 residues: CASSTSGIAEAFF. Here the CDR3 DNA reads TGCGCCAGCAGCACCTCAGGCATTGCTGAAGCTTTCTTT. This sequence joins TRBV5-1 and TRBJ1-1; D is unclear. Germline V gene sequence: CDR1 SGHRS, CDR2 YFSETQ. The CDR3 loop spans 13 amino acids. V lost 4 bases to trimming and J lost 6 bases, with 13 bases between them.

The V call is TRBV4-3, the J call TRBJ1-1; no clear D. The CDR3 consists of 13 residues. The germline V gene encodes CDR1 LGHNA and CDR2 YSLEER. Trimming removed 3 bases from V and 4 bases from J, with 9 bases in between. The CDR3 DNA reads as TGCGCCAGCAGCCAGGCCCGTTTCACTGAAGCTTTCTTT. This encodes CASSQARFTEAFF.

This clone was picked up one time. The chain joins TRBV19 to TRBJ1-6, with D perhaps matching TRBD1 (5 bases). V was trimmed by 6 bases and J by 9 bases, leaving 12 bases between them. Germline CDR1 and CDR2: LNHDA and SQIVND (reference sequence). CDR3 length: 13 amino acids. CDR3 nucleotides: TGTGCCAGTAGACCAGGGAGGAGTTCACCCCTCCACTTT. Translated, it gives CASRPGRSSPLHF.

This chain joins TRBV18 and TRBJ2-3, with 10 bases aligning to TRBD2. With V trimmed by 1 base and J by 1 base, 5 bases remained unmatched. CDR1 and CDR2 (germline): KGHSH, LQKENI. This CDR3 spans 17 amino acids. This chain's CDR3 is CASSPLASGSGTDTQYF. In nucleotides, the CDR3 is TGTGCCAGCTCACCACTCGCTAGCGGGAGTGGCACAGATACGCAGTATTTT. Looking up the rest from reference TRBV18 and TRBJ2-3 gives the full variable domain: NAGVMQNPRHLVRRRGQEARLRCSPMKGHSHVYWYRQLPEEGLKFMVYLQKENIIDESGMPKERFSAEFPKEGPSILRIQQVVRGDSAAYFCASSPLASGSGTDTQYFGPGTRLTVL.

The rearrangement joins TRBV30 to TRBJ2-3; D unresolved. V shed 2 bases and J shed 5 bases, with 11 bases lying between them. Germline V gives CDR1 GTSNPN, CDR2 SVGIG (reference sequence). The CDR3 spans 13 residues. In DNA form, the CDR3 reads TGTGCCTGGAGTTACGAACTCGGAGATACGCAGTATTTT. Amino acid sequence: CAWSYELGDTQYF.

This clone was picked up one time. V usage is TRBV5-8 and J usage is TRBJ2-7; no clear D gene. Per the germline V gene, CDR1 is SGHTS and CDR2 is YDEGEE. The CDR3 contains 16 residues. V was cut by 4 bases and J by 2 bases, with 19 bases left in between. The CDR3 spells CASSRLQNTKTYEQYF. The CDR3 nucleotides are TGTGCCAGCAGCCGCCTACAGAACACCAAAACCTACGAGCAGTACTTC. Variable domain in full (rest from reference TRBV5-8 and TRBJ2-7): EAGVTQSPTHLIKTRGQQATLRCSPISGHTSVYWYQQALGLGLQFLLWYDEGEERNRGNFPPRFSGRQFPNYSSELNVNALELEDSALYLCASSRLQNTKTYEQYFGPGTRLTVT.

The chain is built from TRBV11-2 and TRBJ1-4; possible D gene TRBD1, 5 bases. The CDR3 has 15 amino acids. CDR1 and CDR2 from the germline V gene are SGHAT and FQNNGV. V lost 5 bases and J 5 bases, leaving 15 bases between the germline ends. The CDR3 sequence is CASSPETGGNEKLFF. CDR3 DNA: TGTGCCAGCAGCCCCGAGACGGGGGGAAATGAAAAACTGTTTTTT.

Of note for this clone: The sample carries other DNA sequences with the same CDR3. The chain is built from TRBV19 and TRBJ2-7; D is perhaps TRBD1 (5 bases). Trimming left V 6 bases short and J 1 base short, with 13 bases between. Germline assignment: CDR1 LNHDA and CDR2 SQIVND (reference sequence). The CDR3 spans 14 residues. CDR3 bases: TGTGCCAGTAGCATCACAGGAATTTCCTACGAGCAGTACTTC. It translates to CASSITGISYEQYF.

As concerns this clone: Other nucleotide sequences from this sample produce the same CDR3. This rearrangement joins TRBV2 to TRBJ2-3; D unclear. Germline CDR1 reads SNHLY; CDR2 reads FYNNEI. Trimming removed 0 bases from V and 3 bases from J, with 4 bases in between. This CDR3 is 13 amino acids long. This CDR3 is CASSEALTDTQYF. The CDR3, as DNA: TGTGCCAGCAGTGAAGCGCTGACAGATACGCAGTATTTT.

The J gene is TRBJ2-7, the V gene TRBV20-1; the D is unclear. The CDR3 is 11 amino acids. V dropped 6 bases and J dropped 7 bases, with 13 bases sitting between them. Germline V gives CDR1 DFQATT, CDR2 SNEGSKA (reference sequence). This chain's CDR3 is CSAQVAWEQYF. The CDR3 coding sequence is TGCAGTGCCCAGGTCGCATGGGAGCAGTACTTC.

This chain joins TRBV7-9 and TRBJ1-2; TRBD1 aligns across 8 bases. The CDR3 extends over 14 amino acids. The germline V gene has CDR1 SEHNR and CDR2 FQNEAQ (reference sequence). Trimming took 5 bases from V and 4 from J; bases not matched to a gene: 6. CDR3 protein: CASSPQGDGYGYTF. The CDR3 nucleotides are TGTGCCAGCAGCCCACAGGGGGACGGCTATGGCTACACCTTC.

To note about this clone: The sample holds other DNA sequences that translate to the same CDR3. The chain uses TRBV6-6 and TRBJ1-1; TRBD1 is a possible D gene (6 bases). Trimming stripped 0 bases from V and 2 bases from J, with 10 bases between. CDR3 size: 15 residues. Germline-derived CDR1 and CDR2 are MNHNY and SVGAGI (reference sequence). CDR3 amino acids: CASSYSGGRNTEAFF. The CDR3 DNA is TGTGCCAGCAGTTACTCGGGGGGGCGCAACACTGAAGCTTTCTTT.

This chain links TRBV19 with TRBJ1-3; D is undetermined. CDR1 is LNHDA and CDR2 is SQIVND in the germline V gene (reference sequence). The CDR3 has 16 amino acids. V was shortened by 4 bases and J by 0 bases, with 13 bases between the two germline ends. CDR3 loop: CASSNPGSTSGNTIYF. DNA of the CDR3: TGTGCCAGTAGTAATCCGGGGTCTACCTCTGGAAACACCATATATTTT.

In this sample, this clone turned up once. CDR3 protein: CASSLTVSSYNEQFF. CDR3 bases: TGTGCCAGCAGCCTTACAGTAAGCTCCTACAATGAGCAGTTCTTC. The rearrangement links TRBV28 to TRBJ2-1; no clear D gene. Germline assignment: CDR1 MDHEN and CDR2 SYDVKM. V was cut by 6 bases and J by 0 bases, with 12 bases left in between. The CDR3 runs to 15 residues.

The chain couples TRBV4-3 to TRBJ2-7; TRBD1 matches 7 bases. The CDR3 totals 12 residues. The trim removed 4 bases at V and 6 bases at J, leaving 3 bases unmatched. CDR1 LGHNA and CDR2 YSLEER come from the germline V gene. CDR3 nucleotides: TGCGCCAGCAGCCGGAACAGGGGCGAGCAGTACTTC. Encoded protein: CASSRNRGEQYF.

The DNA of the CDR3 is TGTGCCAGCAGCTCCCACCGACGGCCCGAAGCTTTCTTT. This encodes CASSSHRRPEAFF. The chain has TRBV7-8 and TRBJ1-1; D not resolved. The CDR3 length is 13 residues. Germline lookup yields CDR1 SGHVS and CDR2 FQNEAQ. The V end was cut by 4 bases, the J end by 8 bases, with 14 bases between.